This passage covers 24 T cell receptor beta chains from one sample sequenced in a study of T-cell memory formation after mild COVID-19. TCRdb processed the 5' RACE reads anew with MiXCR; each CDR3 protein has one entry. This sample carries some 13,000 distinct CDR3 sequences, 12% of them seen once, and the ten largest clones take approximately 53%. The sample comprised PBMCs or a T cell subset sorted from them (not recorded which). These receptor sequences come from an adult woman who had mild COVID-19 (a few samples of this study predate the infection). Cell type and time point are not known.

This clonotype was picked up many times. CDR3 sequence (DNA): TGCGCCAGTTCCCGGGAGTCCTACGAGCAGTACTTC. This translates into CASSRESYEQYF. This chain connects TRBV5-1 to TRBJ2-7; D perhaps matches TRBD2 (6 bases). V lost 8 bases and J 1 base, leaving 10 bases between the germline ends. This CDR3 is built from 12 residues. From germline, CDR1 is SGHRS and CDR2 YFSETQ. The full variable domain, in which reference TRBV5-1 and TRBJ2-7 provide the parts outside the CDR3, is KAGVTQTPRYLIKTRGQQVTLSCSPISGHRSVSWYQQTPGQGLQFLFEYFSETQRNKGNFPGRFSGRQFSNSRSEMNVSTLELGDSALYLCASSRESYEQYFGPGTRLTVT.

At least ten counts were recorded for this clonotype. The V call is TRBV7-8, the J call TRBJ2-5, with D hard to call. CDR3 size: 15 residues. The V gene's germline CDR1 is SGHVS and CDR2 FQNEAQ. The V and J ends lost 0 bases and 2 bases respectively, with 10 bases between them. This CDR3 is CASSLAPWEQETQYF. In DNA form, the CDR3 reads TGTGCCAGCAGCTTAGCCCCGTGGGAACAAGAGACCCAGTACTTC.

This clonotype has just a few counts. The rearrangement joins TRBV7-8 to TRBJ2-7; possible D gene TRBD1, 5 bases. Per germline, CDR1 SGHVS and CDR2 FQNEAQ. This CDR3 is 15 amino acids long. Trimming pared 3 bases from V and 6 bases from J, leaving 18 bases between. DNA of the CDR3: TGTGCCAGCAGCTTTTCTCAGGGATTGGTGCCCGAGCAGTACTTC. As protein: CASSFSQGLVPEQYF.

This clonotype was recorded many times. CDR3 sequence reads: CASSQDLAGQGLYEQYF. The CDR3 DNA sequence: TGCGCCAGCAGCCAAGATCTAGCCGGACAGGGACTCTACGAGCAGTACTTC. V and J are TRBV4-3 and TRBJ2-7; TRBD1 agrees at 8 bases. This CDR3 has 17 amino acids. Germline-derived CDR1 and CDR2 are LGHNA and YSLEER. V lost 0 bases to trimming and J lost 3 bases; unmatched junction nucleotides: 10.

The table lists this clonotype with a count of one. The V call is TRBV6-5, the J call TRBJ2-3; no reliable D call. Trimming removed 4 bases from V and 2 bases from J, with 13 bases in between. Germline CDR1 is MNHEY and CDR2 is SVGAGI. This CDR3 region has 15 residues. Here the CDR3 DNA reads TGTGCCAGCAGTTCAACCGGGCTATACACAGATACGCAGTATTTT. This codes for CASSSTGLYTDTQYF.

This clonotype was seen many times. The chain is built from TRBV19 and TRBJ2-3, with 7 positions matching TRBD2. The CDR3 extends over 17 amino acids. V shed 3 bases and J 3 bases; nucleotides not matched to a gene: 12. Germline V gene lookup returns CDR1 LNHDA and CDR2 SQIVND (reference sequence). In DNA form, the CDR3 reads TGTGCCAGTAGTATCGTGGACTGGCGGGAGAAGACAGATACGCAGTATTTT. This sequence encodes CASSIVDWREKTDTQYF.

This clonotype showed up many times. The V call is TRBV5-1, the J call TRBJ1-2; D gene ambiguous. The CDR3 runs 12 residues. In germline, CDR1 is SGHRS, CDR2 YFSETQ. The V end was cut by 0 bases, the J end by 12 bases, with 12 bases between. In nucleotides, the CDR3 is TGCGCCAGCAGCTTGGCCGTCGTTCTTCACACCTTC. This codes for CASSLAVVLHTF. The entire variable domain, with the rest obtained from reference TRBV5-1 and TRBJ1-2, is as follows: KAGVTQTPRYLIKTRGQQVTLSCSPISGHRSVSWYQQTPGQGLQFLFEYFSETQRNKGNFPGRFSGRQFSNSRSEMNVSTLELGDSALYLCASSLAVVLHTFGSGTRLTVV.

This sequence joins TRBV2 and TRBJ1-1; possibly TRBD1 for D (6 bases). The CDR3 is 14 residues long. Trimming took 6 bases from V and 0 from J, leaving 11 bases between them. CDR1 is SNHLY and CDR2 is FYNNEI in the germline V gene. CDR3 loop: CASSRGWMNTEAFF. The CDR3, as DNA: TGTGCCAGCAGCAGGGGTTGGATGAACACTGAAGCTTTCTTT.

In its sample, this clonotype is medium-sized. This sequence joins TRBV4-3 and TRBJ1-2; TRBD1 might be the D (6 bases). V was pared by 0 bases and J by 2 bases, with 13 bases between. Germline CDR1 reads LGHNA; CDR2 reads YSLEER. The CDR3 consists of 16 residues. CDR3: CASSQEGSGANYGYTF. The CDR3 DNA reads TGCGCCAGCAGCCAAGAAGGCTCAGGGGCCAACTATGGCTACACCTTC.

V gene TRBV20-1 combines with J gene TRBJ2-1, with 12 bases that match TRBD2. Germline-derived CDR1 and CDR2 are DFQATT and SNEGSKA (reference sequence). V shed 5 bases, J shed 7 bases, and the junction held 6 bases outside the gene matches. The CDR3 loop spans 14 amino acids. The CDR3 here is CSAPSGRVPNEQFF. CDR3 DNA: TGCAGTGCTCCTAGCGGGAGGGTCCCTAATGAGCAGTTCTTC.

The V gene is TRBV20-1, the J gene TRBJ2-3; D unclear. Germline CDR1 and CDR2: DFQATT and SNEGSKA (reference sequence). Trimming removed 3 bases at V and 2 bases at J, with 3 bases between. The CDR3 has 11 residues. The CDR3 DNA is TGCAGTGCTAGCCCCACAGATACGCAGTATTTT. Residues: CSASPTDTQYF.

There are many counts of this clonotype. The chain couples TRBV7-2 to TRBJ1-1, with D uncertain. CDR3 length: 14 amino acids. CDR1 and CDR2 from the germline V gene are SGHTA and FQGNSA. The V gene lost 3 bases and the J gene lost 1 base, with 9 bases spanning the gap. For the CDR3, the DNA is TGTGCCAGCAGCTTCCGATTGGAGAACACTGAAGCTTTCTTT. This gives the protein CASSFRLENTEAFF.

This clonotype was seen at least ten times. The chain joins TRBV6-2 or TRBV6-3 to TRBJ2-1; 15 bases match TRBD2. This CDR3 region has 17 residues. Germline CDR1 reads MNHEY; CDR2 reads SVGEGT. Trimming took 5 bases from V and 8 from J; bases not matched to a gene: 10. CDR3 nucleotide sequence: TGTGCCAGCAGTCACCCGGGACTAGCGGGAGGTAGCGATGAGCAGTTCTTC. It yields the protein CASSHPGLAGGSDEQFF.

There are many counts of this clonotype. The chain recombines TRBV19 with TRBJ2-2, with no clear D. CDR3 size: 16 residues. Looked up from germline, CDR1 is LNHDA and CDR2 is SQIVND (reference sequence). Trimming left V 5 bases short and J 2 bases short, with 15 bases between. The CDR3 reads CASSSLFWTNTGELFF. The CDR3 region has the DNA TGTGCCAGTAGTTCACTTTTTTGGACCAACACCGGGGAGCTGTTTTTT. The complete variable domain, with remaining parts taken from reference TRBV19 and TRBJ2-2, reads DGGITQSPKYLFRKEGQNVTLSCEQNLNHDAMYWYRQDPGQGLRLIYYSQIVNDFQKGDIAEGYSVSREKKESFPLTVTSAQKNPTAFYLCASSSLFWTNTGELFFGEGSRLTVL.

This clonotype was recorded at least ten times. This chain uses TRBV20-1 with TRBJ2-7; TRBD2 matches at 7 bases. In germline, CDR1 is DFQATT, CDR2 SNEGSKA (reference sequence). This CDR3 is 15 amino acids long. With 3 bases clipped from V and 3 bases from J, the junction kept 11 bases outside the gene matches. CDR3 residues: CSASDVELASYEQYF. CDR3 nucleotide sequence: TGCAGTGCTAGCGACGTTGAACTAGCGAGCTACGAGCAGTACTTC.

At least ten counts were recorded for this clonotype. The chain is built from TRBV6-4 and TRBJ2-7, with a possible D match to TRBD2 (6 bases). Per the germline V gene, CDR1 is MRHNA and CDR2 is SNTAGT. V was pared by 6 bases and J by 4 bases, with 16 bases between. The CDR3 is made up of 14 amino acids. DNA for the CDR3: TGTGCCAGCAGACCACCGGGACTTATTTACGAGCAGTACTTC. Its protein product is CASRPPGLIYEQYF.

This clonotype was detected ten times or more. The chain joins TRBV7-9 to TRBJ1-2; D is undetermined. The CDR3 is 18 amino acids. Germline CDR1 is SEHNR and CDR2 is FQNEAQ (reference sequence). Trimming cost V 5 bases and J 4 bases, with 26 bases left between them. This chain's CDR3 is CASSLSDGSVLISYGYTF. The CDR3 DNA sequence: TGTGCCAGCAGCCTCAGCGACGGATCCGTGTTAATCTCCTATGGCTACACCTTC.

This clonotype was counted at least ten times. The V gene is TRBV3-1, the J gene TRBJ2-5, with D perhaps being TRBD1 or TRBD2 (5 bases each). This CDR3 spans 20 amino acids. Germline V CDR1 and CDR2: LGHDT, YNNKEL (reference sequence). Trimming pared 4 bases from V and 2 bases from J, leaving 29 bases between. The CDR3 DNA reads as TGTGCCAGCAGCCGCCGGGACCCCCGGCCGACGCCTTCTCCACAAGAGACCCAGTACTTC. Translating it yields CASSRRDPRPTPSPQETQYF.

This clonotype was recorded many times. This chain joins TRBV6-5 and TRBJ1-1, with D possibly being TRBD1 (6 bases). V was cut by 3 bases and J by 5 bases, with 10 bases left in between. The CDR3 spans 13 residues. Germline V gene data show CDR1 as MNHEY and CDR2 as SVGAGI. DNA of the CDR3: TGTGCCAGCAGTTATCTCCAGGGGACTGAAGCTTTCTTT. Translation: CASSYLQGTEAFF.

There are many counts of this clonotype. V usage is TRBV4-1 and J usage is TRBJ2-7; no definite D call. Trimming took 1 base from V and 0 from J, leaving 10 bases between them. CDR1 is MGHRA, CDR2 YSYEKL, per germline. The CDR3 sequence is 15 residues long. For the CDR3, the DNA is TGCGCCAGCAGCCAAGCCACAGCACTCTCCTACGAGCAGTACTTC. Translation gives CASSQATALSYEQYF.

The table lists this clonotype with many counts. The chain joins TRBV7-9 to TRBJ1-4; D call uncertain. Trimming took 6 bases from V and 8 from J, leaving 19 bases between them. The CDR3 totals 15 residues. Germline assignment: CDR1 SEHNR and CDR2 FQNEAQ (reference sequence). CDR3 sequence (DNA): TGTGCCAGCAGGCCATCCCCAGTCCTTGAGGAAAAACTGTTTTTT. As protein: CASRPSPVLEEKLFF.

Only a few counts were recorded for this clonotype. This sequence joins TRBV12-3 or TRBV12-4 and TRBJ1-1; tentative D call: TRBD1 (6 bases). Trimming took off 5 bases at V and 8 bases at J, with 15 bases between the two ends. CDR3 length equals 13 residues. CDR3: CASSPRYRVEAFF. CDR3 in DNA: TGTGCCAGCAGTCCCCGGTACAGGGTCGAAGCTTTCTTT.

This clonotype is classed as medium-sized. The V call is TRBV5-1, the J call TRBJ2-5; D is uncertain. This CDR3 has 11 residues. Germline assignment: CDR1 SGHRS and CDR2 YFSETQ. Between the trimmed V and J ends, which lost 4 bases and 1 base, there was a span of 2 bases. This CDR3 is CASSAQETQYF. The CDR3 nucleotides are TGCGCCAGCAGCGCCCAAGAGACCCAGTACTTC.

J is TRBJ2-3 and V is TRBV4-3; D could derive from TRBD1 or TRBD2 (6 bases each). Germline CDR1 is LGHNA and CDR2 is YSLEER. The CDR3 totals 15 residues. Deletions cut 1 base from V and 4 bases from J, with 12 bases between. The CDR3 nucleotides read TGCGCCAGCAGCCAAGTGGGGGGCCCTGCAGATACGCAGTATTTT. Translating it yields CASSQVGGPADTQYF.